One TCR beta chain is described in this entry. The antigen is undetermined. The protocol was immunoSEQ multiplex PCR, while the TCRdb copy is restricted to in-frame clones and leaves out a portion. The sample includes about 2,500,000 clones, more than 80% of them seen just once. This record comes from a study of shared clonotypes between healthy human individuals. Study details: CD4 naive cells filled three plates per donor, CD4 memory three, CD8 naive two and CD8 memory one.

Study-wide points: At large depth, rarefaction still showed sorted-subset sequencing to be incomplete. The naive CD4 repertoires of a handful of donors were compared, and around 4.9% of clonotypes were shared. Exclusively blood specimens were collected; tissue repertoires likely differ.

Germline V gene data show CDR1 as SGHRS and CDR2 as YFSETQ. The CDR3 loop spans 16 amino acids. V was pared by 0 bases and J by 1 base, with 5 bases of the junction left unmatched. The sequence derives from a man younger than 35 in good health. The chain carries TRBV5-1 and TRBJ2-7, with 9 bases aligning to TRBD2. Sequenced: naive CD4+ T cells sorted from blood. Subset meaning: CD45RA+ positively selected. This chain's CDR3 is CASSLDPGLASYEQYF. The DNA for the CDR3 is TGCGCCAGCAGCTTGGATCCGGGACTAGCTTCCTACGAGCAGTACTTC.